This TCR beta chain was identified in a study of Ad26.COV2.S vaccination and SARS-CoV-2 variants. On this clone itself: Antigen unknown.

TCRdb's table, derived via immunoSEQ multiplex PCR, lists solely in-frame clones and lacks some. The table has around 370,000 clones, roughly nine tenths seen once. Notes on the study in general: Greater spike-specific TCR breadth was seen in vaccine recipients than in placebo recipients.

Trimming at V came to 1 base and at J to 2 bases, leaving 22 bases not matched to a gene. CDR3 size: 21 residues. The source material was peripheral blood, sampled after recovery from COVID-19. The gene calls are TRBV23-1 and TRBJ2-5; 7 bases agree with TRBD1. Being an ORF, TRBV23-1 has a function that is uncertain. This TCR was recovered from a human donor who had recovered from COVID-19. The CDR3 nucleotides read TGCGCCAGCAGTCAATTCCCTACCAGACCCGGACCGGGACAGCGACAAGAGACCCAGTACTTC. Protein sequence: CASSQFPTRPGPGQRQETQYF.